This TCR beta chain was identified in a study of T cell responses to AZD1222 COVID-19 vaccine. General study results and limits: Mostly white British, mostly female donors; authors suggested clonal diversity may be underestimated. The CD4 TCRs associated with vaccination extended across spike and predominated at 160-218 and 743-854. Repertoires were sampled only after the peak T cell response. Seropositivity was recorded at baseline in only 6 or 7 AZD1222 recipients.

Some clones are missing from TCRdb's copy, which holds only in-frame ones; the method was immunoSEQ multiplex PCR. Of approximately 140,000 clones listed, approximately 90% are singletons. A word on this clone: The antigen is not known.

The material sequenced was peripheral blood, taken 28 days after the second AZD1222 dose. This clonotype was obtained from an adult who received the AZD1222 COVID-19 vaccine.

CDR3 in DNA: TGTGCCAGCAGCAGGGACAGGGAGGAATACTATGGCTACACCTTC. It codes for CASSRDREEYYGYTF. V is TRBV6-2 or TRBV6-3 and J is TRBJ1-2, with 9 bases that match TRBD1. From germline, CDR1 is MNHEY and CDR2 SVGEGT. Unmatched junction bases numbered 8, after V lost 6 bases and J lost 3 bases. The CDR3 runs to 15 residues.